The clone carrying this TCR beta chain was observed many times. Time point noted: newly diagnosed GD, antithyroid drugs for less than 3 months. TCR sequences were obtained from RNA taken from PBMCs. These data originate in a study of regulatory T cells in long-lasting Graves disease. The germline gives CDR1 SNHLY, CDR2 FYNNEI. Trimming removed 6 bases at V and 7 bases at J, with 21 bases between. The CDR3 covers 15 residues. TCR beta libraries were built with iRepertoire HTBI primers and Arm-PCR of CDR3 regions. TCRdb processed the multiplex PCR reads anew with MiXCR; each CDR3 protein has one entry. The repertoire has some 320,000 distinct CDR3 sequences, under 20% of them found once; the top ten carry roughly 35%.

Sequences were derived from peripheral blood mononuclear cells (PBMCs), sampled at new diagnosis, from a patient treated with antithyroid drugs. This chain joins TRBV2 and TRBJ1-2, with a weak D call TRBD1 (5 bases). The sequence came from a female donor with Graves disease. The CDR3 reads CASRLPFGGVGGYTF. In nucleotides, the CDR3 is TGTGCCAGCAGATTGCCGTTCGGGGGGGTAGGTGGCTACACCTTC.